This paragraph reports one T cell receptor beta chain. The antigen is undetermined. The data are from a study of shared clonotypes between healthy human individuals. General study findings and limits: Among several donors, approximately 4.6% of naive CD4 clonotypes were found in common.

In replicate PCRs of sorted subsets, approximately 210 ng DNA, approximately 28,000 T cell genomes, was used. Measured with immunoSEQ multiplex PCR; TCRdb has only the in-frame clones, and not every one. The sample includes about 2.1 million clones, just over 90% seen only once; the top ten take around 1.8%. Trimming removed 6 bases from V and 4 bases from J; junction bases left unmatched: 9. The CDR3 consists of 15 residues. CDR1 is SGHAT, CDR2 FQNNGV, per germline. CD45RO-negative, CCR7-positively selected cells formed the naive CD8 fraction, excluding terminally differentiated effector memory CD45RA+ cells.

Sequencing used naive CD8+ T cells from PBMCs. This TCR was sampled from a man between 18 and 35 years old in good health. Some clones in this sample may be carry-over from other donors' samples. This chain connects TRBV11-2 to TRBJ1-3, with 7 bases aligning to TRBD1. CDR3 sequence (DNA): TGTGCCAGCAGACAAACAGGGGAGTTAGGAAACACCATATATTTT. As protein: CASRQTGELGNTIYF.